This T cell receptor beta chain was identified during a study of post-analysis software for immune sequencing data (dated by TCRdb to the mid-2010s). Looking at the study overall: Relapsing-remitting, secondary progressive and progressive-relapsing multiple sclerosis were recorded as disease courses, and subtype annotation was lacking for some patients. Patient repertoires were compared against about twelve previously published healthy control repertoires from donors aged roughly 6 to 28 years. A subset of samples was prepared in parallel using single-end sample barcoding, then pooled and co-amplified after Illumina adapter ligation. The paper as a whole reports these results and caveats: Direct clustering with F measure showed strong co-clustering of samples prepared in the same batch, prompting a batch-effect correction. Normalized Chao1 diversity was significantly lower in multiple sclerosis patients than controls, suggesting substantial peripheral T-cell clonal expansion. The control group was slightly older than the multiple sclerosis patient group. Significantly higher frequencies in patients than in controls were found for five TRBV segments, including TRBV5-6, TRBV5-1 and TRBV20-1.

Taken from the germline V gene (reference sequence), the CDR1 and CDR2 loops are SEHNR and FQNEAQ. Reading from cysteine to phenylalanine, the CDR3 counts 12 amino acids. This entry keeps only the CDR3 DNA: 36 bases, framed from base 1. Trimming takes 6 bases from V and 1 base from J, and the germline ends sit 6 bases apart. To demonstrate the VDJtools post-analysis software, the study profiled TCR beta repertoires from the peripheral blood of about a dozen young patients with multiple sclerosis. The multiple sclerosis patients were children and adolescents ranging in age from roughly 6 to 16 years. The library came from PCR. Instrument used: Illumina HiSeq 2500. Unique molecular identifiers were incorporated into TCR beta cDNA libraries to reduce PCR and sequencing biases. Approximately 500,000 cDNA molecules were obtained per 1 to 10 million input T cells, so each molecule approximated one T cell. Patient libraries were prepared and sequenced with the same protocol used for the earlier healthy control dataset. Within a given batch, samples were prepared together, multiplexed and sequenced on the same HiSeq lane. In the paper's pipeline: MIGEC was used to process the raw barcoded reads, and molecular identifier groups with only a single read were discarded before consensus assembly and CDR3 extraction. VDJtools was used for post-analysis of the clonotype tables, and diversity was normalized by down-sampling every dataset to the size of the smallest sample. Repertoire overlap clustering matched CDR3 amino acid but not nucleotide sequences to correct batch-related cross-sample contamination. The public reads were quality trimmed at Q25 with fastp and then assembled into clones with MiXCR by TCRdb, keeping productive beta chains. Rows are combined by CDR3 protein, so each entry shows the most common genes and DNA. Clone size and V and J calls follow TCRdb, not the original study. The sample contains 820,000 or so distinct CDR3 sequences, approximately 50% of them found a single time. Of the sample, around 4.5% is held by the ten largest clones.

About this clonotype itself: This clone's antigen is unknown. No base-level quality is on record; no much larger clone is a single base apart.

This TCR derives from a girl aged 10 to 17 with multiple sclerosis. The material sequenced was blood. This chain joins TRBV7-9 to TRBJ2-5; the D gene identity is not certain. The encoded CDR3 is CASSTTQETQYF. The nucleotide sequence is given as TGTGCCAGCAGTACGACCCAAGAGACCCAGTACTTC.